The 18 T cell receptor beta chains presented below share a single source sample, sequenced in a study of identical twins (TCRdb year 2016). Library preparation employed 5' RACE. Data came from an Illumina HiSeq 2000. TCRdb reran the public reads through fastp at Q25 and MiXCR, keeping productive beta chains. Rows with one shared CDR3 protein collapse into an entry with the most common genes and DNA. Here the sample has around 530,000 distinct CDR3 sequences; approximately 16% occur a single time. Of the sample, around 0.48% is held by the ten largest clones. This same sample was also part of a study on yellow fever vaccine responses in identical twins.

Sequenced sample: CD4+ T cells sorted from blood. Source of these receptors: a woman aged 18-29 years in good health.

On this clonotype: This may stem from a read error, because a much larger clone lies one nucleotide away. V is TRBV5-1 and J is TRBJ2-2, with 8 bases matching TRBD2. The CDR3 is 16 residues long. Per germline, CDR1 SGHRS and CDR2 YFSETQ. The CDR3 bases are TGCGCCAGCAGCTTAAGGACTAGCCTAAACACCGTGGAGCTGTTTTTT. Translating gives CASSLRTSLNTVELFF.

This clonotype was recorded many times. The chain combines TRBV5-1 with TRBJ2-1, with a tentative D call TRBD2 (5 bases). V was pared by 3 bases and J by 3 bases, with 10 bases between. This CDR3 has 14 residues. Germline CDR1 is SGHRS and CDR2 is YFSETQ. CDR3 loop: CASSYGGLYNEQFF. The CDR3 DNA is TGCGCCAGCAGCTACGGCGGGCTCTACAATGAGCAGTTCTTC.

The chain joins TRBV19 to TRBJ2-1, with a tentative D call TRBD2 (7 bases). The germline V gene has CDR1 LNHDA and CDR2 SQIVND (reference sequence). The CDR3 consists of 16 residues. V was shortened by 10 bases and J by 3 bases, with 22 bases between the two germline ends. The CDR3 nucleotides are TGTGCCACCTCGCTAATGATAGGGGGGGGCTACAATGAGCAGTTCTTC. Encoded protein: CATSLMIGGGYNEQFF.

This clonotype has only a few counts. This chain uses TRBV9 with TRBJ2-5; D unresolved. Germline values: CDR1 SGDLS, CDR2 YYNGEE. V lost 5 bases and J 2 bases, leaving 10 bases between the germline ends. The CDR3 extends over 13 amino acids. For the CDR3, the DNA is TGTGCCAGCAGTAAACAGAAACAAGAGACCCAGTACTTC. Encoded protein: CASSKQKQETQYF. Full variable domain (missing parts from reference TRBV9 and TRBJ2-5): DSGVTQTPKHLITATGQRVTLRCSPRSGDLSVYWYQQSLDQGLQFLIQYYNGEERAKGNILERFSAQQFPDLHSELNLSSLELGDSALYFCASSKQKQETQYFGPGTRLLVL.

This clonotype was seen at least ten times. V and J are TRBV5-1 and TRBJ1-4; weak D call: TRBD1 (6 bases). Germline-derived CDR1 and CDR2 are SGHRS and YFSETQ. Trimming shortened V by 0 bases and J by 5 bases, and 8 bases separated the two germline ends. CDR3 length equals 14 residues. The CDR3 loop is CASSLGQVNEKLFF. The CDR3 DNA reads TGCGCCAGCAGCTTGGGACAGGTCAATGAAAAACTGTTTTTT.

In this sample, this clonotype turned up a few times. J is TRBJ1-5 and V is TRBV12-3 or TRBV12-4; D not resolved. The CDR3 has 15 amino acids. Trimming shortened V by 3 bases and J by 0 bases, and 9 bases separated the two germline ends. The CDR3 DNA is TGTGCCAGCAGTTTTGCCAGCTATAGCAATCAGCCCCAGCATTTT. Translation gives CASSFASYSNQPQHF.

The chain couples TRBV5-1 to TRBJ2-3; D remains unclear. Trimming left V 4 bases short and J 2 bases short, with 14 bases between. The CDR3 is 15 amino acids. The germline V gene encodes CDR1 SGHRS and CDR2 YFSETQ. The CDR3 loop is CASSEPRELTDTQYF. DNA of the CDR3: TGCGCCAGCAGCGAGCCTAGGGAACTCACAGATACGCAGTATTTT.

This clonotype was seen a handful of times. This rearrangement joins TRBV18 to TRBJ1-1; D may be TRBD1 (6 bases). The CDR3 extends over 15 amino acids. CDR1 KGHSH and CDR2 LQKENI come from the germline V gene. Deletions cut 3 bases from V and 3 bases from J, with 14 bases between. CDR3 region: CASSPLQGVYTEAFF. The CDR3 DNA reads as TGTGCCAGCTCACCGCTACAGGGTGTTTACACTGAAGCTTTCTTT.

There are a few counts of this clonotype. The gene calls are TRBV12-3 or TRBV12-4 and TRBJ2-2; 7 nucleotides match TRBD2. The CDR3 runs to 17 residues. Trimming removed 1 base from V and 2 bases from J; junction bases left unmatched: 7. The CDR3 nucleotides are TGTGCCAGCAGTTTAGTTCGGAGCGGGACTAACACCGGGGAGCTGTTTTTT. This translates into CASSLVRSGTNTGELFF.

This clonotype has just a few counts. V usage is TRBV20-1 and J usage is TRBJ1-1; TRBD1 is a possible D gene (5 bases). Trimming shortened V by 1 base and J by 0 bases, and 15 bases separated the two germline ends. The CDR3 runs 16 residues. In germline, CDR1 is DFQATT, CDR2 SNEGSKA (reference sequence). In DNA, the CDR3 is TGCAGTGCTAGAGCTCCGGGACGCGGATTGAACACTGAAGCTTTCTTT. Translating it yields CSARAPGRGLNTEAFF.

V usage is TRBV28 and J usage is TRBJ2-7; 8 positions match TRBD2. Losses at the gene ends were 6 bases for V and 3 bases for J; bases not matched to a gene: 7. Germline-derived CDR1 and CDR2 are MDHEN and SYDVKM. The CDR3 consists of 14 residues. CDR3 in amino acids: CASRGGGLDYEQYV. The CDR3 DNA is TGTGCCAGCAGAGGAGGGGGACTAGACTACGAGCAGTACGTC.

This clonotype was observed many times. The V call is TRBV20-1, the J call TRBJ2-5; D call uncertain. This CDR3 contains 12 residues. CDR1 DFQATT and CDR2 SNEGSKA come from the germline V gene (reference sequence). With 0 bases removed from V and 2 bases from J, the gap between germline ends came to 4 bases. As DNA, the CDR3 is TGCAGTGCTAGAGATCAACAAGAGACCCAGTACTTC. Translated, it gives CSARDQQETQYF.

The rearrangement uses TRBV7-9 and TRBJ1-1; 7 bases are a match to TRBD1. Trimming cost V 3 bases and J 6 bases; bases outside gene matches: 7. The germline V gene encodes CDR1 SEHNR and CDR2 FQNEAQ (reference sequence). The CDR3 extends over 14 amino acids. DNA of the CDR3: TGTGCCAGCAGCTTCGCAGGGGGTTCGTCTGAAGCTTTCTTT. Amino acid sequence: CASSFAGGSSEAFF.

In this sample, this clonotype turned up a few times. The chain recombines TRBV4-2 with TRBJ2-3, with TRBD2 identical over 9 bases. Germline V gene lookup returns CDR1 LGHNA and CDR2 YNFKEQ. The junction had 6 bases not matched to a gene; V was cut back by 3 bases and J by 2 bases. The CDR3 has 16 residues. The CDR3 protein is CASSQPGLAFTDTQYF. The CDR3 DNA reads as TGTGCCAGCAGCCAGCCGGGACTAGCTTTCACAGATACGCAGTATTTT.

This clonotype was detected only a few times. V is TRBV24-1 and J is TRBJ1-2; 8 bases are a match to TRBD1. Germline assignment: CDR1 KGHDR and CDR2 SFDVKD. V dropped 3 bases and J dropped 1; count of bases not matched to a gene: 3. This CDR3 region has 15 residues. The CDR3 spells CATSDPGQVNYGYTF. CDR3 nucleotides: TGTGCCACCAGTGATCCGGGACAGGTTAACTATGGCTACACCTTC.

CDR3 DNA sequence: TGTGCCAGCAGGGGACTAGCGGGCAACTACGAGCAGTACTTC. Encoded protein: CASRGLAGNYEQYF. The V gene is TRBV6-1, the J gene TRBJ2-7, with 12 bases identical to TRBD2. The CDR3 totals 14 residues. Per the germline V gene, CDR1 is MNHNS and CDR2 is SASEGT. J was trimmed by 3 bases and V by 6 bases; bases with no gene match: 3.

This chain uses TRBV28 with TRBJ2-5; D unclear. The CDR3 consists of 13 residues. From germline, CDR1 is MDHEN and CDR2 SYDVKM. Trimming took off 2 bases at V and 3 bases at J, with 7 bases between the two ends. The CDR3 here is CASSLELKETQYF. CDR3 DNA: TGTGCCAGCAGTTTAGAGCTGAAAGAGACCCAGTACTTC.

This chain links TRBV10-3 with TRBJ2-2, with TRBD1 matching 10 bases. There are 13 residues in the CDR3. Per germline, CDR1 ENHRY and CDR2 SYGVKD. The junction had 5 bases not matched to a gene; V was cut back by 10 bases and J by 6 bases. The CDR3 DNA reads as TGTGCCACAGCGGGACAGGGGTCCGGGGAGCTGTTTTTT. Its protein is CATAGQGSGELFF.